These T cell receptor beta chains were read from a single sample in a study of breast tumors, draining lymph nodes, adjacent tissues. From the multiplex PCR reads, TCRdb called clonotypes with MiXCR, one entry per CDR3 protein. Of roughly 260,000 distinct CDR3 sequences in the sample, under 35% are singletons; the top ten hold approximately 1%. The source material was axillary lymph node tissue. The source of these receptors is a female donor with breast cancer. Some clones in this sample may be carry-over from other donors' samples. The CDR3 runs from the conserved cysteine through the conserved F or W. The D gene is left open where the match is weak. The size field is filled for only some rows; it gives once, few, many or a size class.

d_gene,j_gene,v_gene,abundance,CDR3aa,CDR3nt
NA,TRBJ1-5,TRBV9,many,CASSVGDSPQPQHF,TGTGCCAGCAGCGTAGGAGACAGTCCTCAGCCCCAGCATTTT
NA,TRBJ2-5,TRBV6-5,few,CASSHAYQETQYF,TGTGCCAGCAGTCACGCGTACCAAGAGACCCAGTACTTC
TRBD2,TRBJ2-7,TRBV7-6,many,CASSLGGRAGEQYF,TGTGCCAGCAGCTTAGGAGGGAGGGCAGGCGAGCAGTACTTC
NA,TRBJ2-2,TRBV5-4,few,CASSLDRAVSGELFF,TGTGCCAGCAGCTTGGACAGGGCGGTTTCCGGGGAGCTGTTTTTT
TRBD2,TRBJ2-1,TRBV2,once,CARELGLADNNEQFF,TGTGCTAGAGAGCTGGGACTAGCGGATAACAATGAGCAGTTCTTC
NA,TRBJ2-5,TRBV7-8,NA,CASSLVWSGRAETQYF,TGTGCCAGCAGCTTAGTGTGGAGCGGGCGGGCGGAGACCCAGTACTTC
NA,TRBJ2-3,TRBV7-8,many,CASSFGSGVSTDTQYF,TGTGCCAGCAGCTTTGGGTCGGGCGTTAGCACAGATACGCAGTATTTT
NA,TRBJ1-1,TRBV5-6,NA,CASSLVGVSMNTEAFF,TGTGCCAGCAGCTTGGTCGGGGTGTCTATGAACACTGAAGCTTTCTTT
NA,TRBJ1-3,TRBV19,many,CASSIGPVNTIYF,TGTGCCAGTAGTATAGGACCGGTAAACACCATATATTTT
TRBD2,TRBJ2-7,TRBV19,many,CASSDAGTSGTYEQYF,TGTGCCAGTAGTGACGCCGGGACTAGCGGGACGTACGAGCAGTACTTC
TRBD2,TRBJ2-7,TRBV28,few,CASSLGLAGAYEQYF,TGTGCCAGCAGTTTAGGGCTAGCGGGAGCCTACGAGCAGTACTTC
TRBD1,TRBJ2-1,TRBV27,NA,CASSRGPGWNYEQFF,TGTGCCAGCAGTAGGGGGCCAGGGTGGAATTATGAGCAGTTCTTC
TRBD1,TRBJ2-7,TRBV6-2/TRBV6-3,few,CASGTGNYEQYF,TGTGCCTCCGGGACAGGGAACTACGAGCAGTACTTC
NA,TRBJ1-2,TRBV9,once,CASSVSGLNFYGYTF,TGTGCCAGCAGCGTATCCGGACTTAACTTCTATGGCTACACCTTC
NA,TRBJ1-6,TRBV27,NA,CASSFSPNSPHHF,TGTGCCAGCAGTTTTTCCCCGAATTCACCCCACCACTTT
NA,TRBJ1-3,TRBV5-5,NA,CASSLGGIDSIYF,TGTGCCAGCAGCTTAGGCGGGATAGACAGCATATATTTT
NA,TRBJ2-1,TRBV10-1,many,CASSDGSRGYNEQFF,TGCGCCAGCAGTGATGGCTCACGGGGCTACAATGAGCAGTTCTTC
NA,TRBJ2-1,TRBV9,many,CASSPRTDIYNEQFF,TGTGCCAGCAGCCCCCGGACCGATATCTACAATGAGCAGTTCTTC
TRBD2,TRBJ2-1,TRBV6-1,NA,CTSSQITSGNWNEQFF,TGTACCAGCAGTCAAATCACTAGCGGGAATTGGAATGAGCAGTTCTTC
TRBD2,TRBJ2-1,TRBV24-1,many,CATSDLTGRDYNEQFF,TGTGCCACCAGTGATTTGACCGGGAGGGACTACAATGAGCAGTTCTTC
TRBD1,TRBJ2-6,TRBV10-3,NA,CATDQTGTNTEAF,TGTGCCACCGATCAGACAGGGACAAACACTGAAGCTTTC
NA,TRBJ2-7,TRBV4-2,many,CASSQANSPGHEQYF,TGTGCCAGCAGCCAAGCTAACAGCCCAGGCCACGAGCAGTACTTC